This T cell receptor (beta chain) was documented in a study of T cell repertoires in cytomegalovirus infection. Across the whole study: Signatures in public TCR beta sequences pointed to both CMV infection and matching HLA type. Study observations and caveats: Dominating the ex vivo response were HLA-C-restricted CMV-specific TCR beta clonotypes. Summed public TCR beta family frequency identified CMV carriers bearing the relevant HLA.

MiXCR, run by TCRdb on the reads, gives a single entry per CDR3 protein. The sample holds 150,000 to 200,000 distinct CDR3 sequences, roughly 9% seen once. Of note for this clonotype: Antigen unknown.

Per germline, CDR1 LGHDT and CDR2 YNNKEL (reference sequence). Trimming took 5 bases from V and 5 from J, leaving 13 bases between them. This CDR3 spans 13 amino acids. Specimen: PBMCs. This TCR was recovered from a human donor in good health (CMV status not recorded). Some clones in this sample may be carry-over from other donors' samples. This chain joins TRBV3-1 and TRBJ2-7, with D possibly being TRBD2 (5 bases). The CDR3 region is CASSGLGIDEQYF. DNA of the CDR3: TGTGCCAGCAGCGGACTGGGCATCGACGAGCAGTACTTC.